These T cell receptor beta chains were read from a single sample in a study of blood T cell repertoires in COVID-19. Using immunoSEQ multiplex PCR, the repertoire was profiled, and TCRdb retains in-frame clones only, with some absent. The table has about 73,000 clones, around 81% seen once. Sequencing was done on a sample of peripheral blood. The source of these receptors is a woman in her seventies with acute or convalescent COVID-19. The CDR3 runs from the conserved cysteine through the conserved F or W. A D gene is named only where the DNA matches it firmly. Some rows have no size entry. The others give once, few or many, or a class for an expanded clone.

V: TRBV5-1; D: -; J: TRBJ1-1; size: -; CDR3: CASSLAGVAFF; DNA: TGCGCCAGCAGCTTGGCAGGGGTTGCTTTCTTT
V: TRBV10-3; D: TRBD1; J: TRBJ2-7; size: -; CDR3: CASVKGQGVYEQYF; DNA: TGTGCCTCGGTTAAGGGACAGGGGGTCTACGAGCAGTACTTC
V: TRBV28; D: -; J: TRBJ1-3; size: -; CDR3: CASSLWGGPTRNTIYF; DNA: TGTGCCAGCAGTTTATGGGGGGGGCCGACCCGAAACACCATATATTTT
V: TRBV7-9; D: -; J: TRBJ1-5; size: -; CDR3: CASSFSGGNQPQHF; DNA: TGTGCCAGCAGCTTCTCCGGGGGCAATCAGCCCCAGCATTTT
V: TRBV5-1; D: TRBD2; J: TRBJ2-4; size: few; CDR3: CASSLSGRVAKNIQYF; DNA: TGCGCCAGCAGCCTTAGCGGGAGGGTTGCCAAAAACATTCAGTACTTC
V: TRBV5-1; D: TRBD2; J: TRBJ2-7; size: -; CDR3: CASSSGLAGTYEQYF; DNA: TGCGCCAGCAGCTCCGGACTAGCGGGCACCTACGAGCAGTACTTC
V: TRBV28; D: TRBD1; J: TRBJ2-7; size: -; CDR3: CASSPAPGQGGEQYF; DNA: TGTGCCAGCAGTCCGGCCCCGGGACAGGGTGGCGAGCAGTACTTC
V: TRBV10-3; D: TRBD1; J: TRBJ1-5; size: -; CDR3: CAIRPGQGENQPQHF; DNA: TGTGCCATCAGGCCTGGACAGGGAGAAAATCAGCCCCAGCATTTT
V: TRBV11-3; D: -; J: TRBJ1-1; size: -; CDR3: CATGEEAFF; DNA: TGTGCCACCGGTGAGGAAGCTTTCTTT
V: TRBV10-3; D: -; J: TRBJ2-7; size: -; CDR3: CAISDWGRNEQYF; DNA: TGTGCCATCAGTGATTGGGGGCGGAACGAGCAGTACTTC
V: TRBV27; D: TRBD1; J: TRBJ1-6; size: -; CDR3: CASSADRGYNSPLHF; DNA: TGTGCCAGCAGTGCGGACAGGGGGTATAATTCACCCCTCCACTTT
V: TRBV4-1; D: -; J: TRBJ2-7; size: -; CDR3: CASSPGQVSYEQYF; DNA: TGCGCCAGCAGCCCTGGACAAGTCTCATACGAGCAGTACTTC
V: TRBV6-5; D: TRBD1; J: TRBJ1-2; size: -; CDR3: CASSSTGIYGYTF; DNA: TGTGCCAGCAGTTCGACAGGGATCTATGGCTACACCTTC
V: TRBV3-1/TRBV3-2; D: TRBD2; J: TRBJ2-3; size: -; CDR3: CASSQGSGASTDTQYF; DNA: TGTGCCAGCAGCCAAGGTAGCGGGGCTAGCACAGATACGCAGTATTTT
V: TRBV5-1; D: -; J: TRBJ2-2; size: few; CDR3: CASSGGSWTGELFF; DNA: TGCGCCAGCAGCGGAGGGTCCTGGACCGGGGAGCTGTTTTTT
V: TRBV5-1; D: TRBD2; J: TRBJ2-5; size: -; CDR3: CASTRRTGGPGETQYF; DNA: TGCGCCAGCACCCGGCGGACGGGAGGGCCTGGAGAGACCCAGTACTTC
V: TRBV10-3; D: -; J: TRBJ2-5; size: -; CDR3: CAISESFQETQYF; DNA: TGTGCCATCAGTGAGTCCTTTCAAGAGACCCAGTACTTC
V: TRBV5-6; D: -; J: TRBJ1-2; size: -; CDR3: CASSPGRAEGYTF; DNA: TGTGCCAGCAGCCCCGGCAGGGCGGAAGGCTACACCTTC
V: TRBV30; D: TRBD1; J: TRBJ1-3; size: -; CDR3: CAWRTGGFDSGNTIYF; DNA: TGTGCCTGGAGGACAGGGGGATTTGACTCTGGAAACACCATATATTTT
V: TRBV3-1/TRBV3-2; D: TRBD1; J: TRBJ1-1; size: -; CDR3: CASSHYRGGNTEAFF; DNA: TGTGCCAGCAGCCACTACAGGGGCGGGAACACTGAAGCTTTCTTT
V: TRBV18; D: TRBD1; J: TRBJ2-7; size: few; CDR3: CASSRSRDRNYEQYF; DNA: TGTGCCAGCTCCCGTTCACGGGACAGAAACTACGAGCAGTACTTC
V: TRBV7-9; D: -; J: TRBJ2-7; size: -; CDR3: CASSLAGVDYEQYF; DNA: TGTGCCAGCAGCTTAGCGGGAGTAGACTACGAGCAGTACTTC
V: TRBV5-1; D: TRBD2; J: TRBJ2-7; size: -; CDR3: CASSLGSGSQTYEQYF; DNA: TGCGCCAGCAGCTTGGGTAGCGGGAGTCAAACCTACGAGCAGTACTTC
V: TRBV27; D: -; J: TRBJ1-5; size: -; CDR3: CASSPSEKGGNQPQHF; DNA: TGTGCCAGCAGCCCCTCAGAGAAAGGGGGCAATCAGCCCCAGCATTTT
V: TRBV6-2/TRBV6-3; D: -; J: TRBJ2-3; size: -; CDR3: CASSYRGRETVTDTQYF; DNA: TGTGCCAGCAGTTACAGGGGTCGAGAGACAGTGACAGATACGCAGTATTTT
V: TRBV27; D: TRBD1; J: TRBJ1-1; size: -; CDR3: CASSLTGQMNTEAFF; DNA: TGTGCCAGCAGCCTGACGGGACAGATGAACACTGAAGCTTTCTTT
V: TRBV9; D: -; J: TRBJ1-1; size: few; CDR3: CASSPGNTEAFF; DNA: TGTGCCAGCAGCCCAGGGAACACTGAAGCTTTCTTT
V: TRBV28; D: -; J: TRBJ2-1; size: -; CDR3: CASSLVRVPYNEQFF; DNA: TGTGCCAGCAGTTTAGTGAGGGTACCCTACAATGAGCAGTTCTTC
V: TRBV12-3/TRBV12-4; D: -; J: TRBJ1-1; size: -; CDR3: CASSPGWDTEAFF; DNA: TGTGCCAGCAGTCCCGGGTGGGACACTGAAGCTTTCTTT
V: TRBV6-5; D: -; J: TRBJ1-1; size: -; CDR3: CASSSPLGGRTEAFF; DNA: TGTGCCAGCAGTTCCCCTTTGGGGGGGCGCACTGAAGCTTTCTTT
V: TRBV9; D: -; J: TRBJ2-5; size: -; CDR3: CASSGGAETQYF; DNA: TGTGCCAGCAGCGGGGGCGCGGAGACCCAGTACTTC
V: TRBV28; D: TRBD1; J: TRBJ1-3; size: -; CDR3: CASFSTGAGNTIYF; DNA: TGTGCCAGTTTTTCTACAGGGGCTGGAAACACCATATATTTT
V: TRBV11-3; D: TRBD1; J: TRBJ2-7; size: -; CDR3: CASSSGTGWQYF; DNA: TGTGCCAGCAGCTCTGGGACAGGCTGGCAGTACTTC
V: TRBV7-9; D: TRBD1; J: TRBJ2-3; size: -; CDR3: CASSLGDRGNTQYF; DNA: TGTGCCAGCAGCTTAGGGGACAGGGGTAATACGCAGTATTTT
V: TRBV5-1; D: TRBD2; J: TRBJ2-3; size: -; CDR3: CASGRSGRADTDTQYF; DNA: TGCGCCAGCGGGCGAAGTGGGAGGGCCGACACAGATACGCAGTATTTT
V: TRBV5-1; D: -; J: TRBJ1-3; size: -; CDR3: CASSSGDFSGNTIYF; DNA: TGCGCCAGCAGCAGCGGGGACTTCTCTGGAAACACCATATATTTT
V: TRBV18; D: TRBD1; J: TRBJ1-6; size: few; CDR3: CASSPEAGTVNSPLHF; DNA: TGTGCCAGCTCACCCGAGGCCGGGACAGTTAATTCACCCCTCCACTTT
V: TRBV14; D: TRBD1; J: TRBJ2-6; size: -; CDR3: CASSPLGQVYSGANVLTF; DNA: TGTGCCAGCAGCCCGCTCGGACAGGTTTACTCTGGGGCCAACGTCCTGACTTTC